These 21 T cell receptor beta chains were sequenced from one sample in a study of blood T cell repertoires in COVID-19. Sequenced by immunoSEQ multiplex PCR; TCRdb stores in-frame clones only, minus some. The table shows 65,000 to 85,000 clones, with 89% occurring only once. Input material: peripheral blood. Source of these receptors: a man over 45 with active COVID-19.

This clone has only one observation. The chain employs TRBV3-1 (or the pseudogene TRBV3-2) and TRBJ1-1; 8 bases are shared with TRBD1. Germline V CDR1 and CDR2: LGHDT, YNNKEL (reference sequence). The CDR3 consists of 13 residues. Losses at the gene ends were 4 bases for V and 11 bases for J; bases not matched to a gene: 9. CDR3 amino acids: CASSPSKTGVAFF. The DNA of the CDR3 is TGTGCCAGCAGCCCCTCCAAGACAGGGGTGGCTTTCTTT.

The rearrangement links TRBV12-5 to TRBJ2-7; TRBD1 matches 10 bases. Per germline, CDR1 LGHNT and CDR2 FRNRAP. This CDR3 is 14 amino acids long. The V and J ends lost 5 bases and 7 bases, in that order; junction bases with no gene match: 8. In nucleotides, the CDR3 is TGTGCTAGTGGTCACAGGGACAGGGGTCTAGAGCAGTACTTC. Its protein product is CASGHRDRGLEQYF.

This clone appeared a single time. In nucleotides, the CDR3 is TGCAGCGTTGTGGAGGATCAGGAAAAACTGTTTTTT. Protein sequence: CSVVEDQEKLFF. The gene calls are TRBV29-1 and TRBJ1-4, with D uncertain. Germline V gives CDR1 SQVTM, CDR2 ANQGSEA. The CDR3 has 12 residues. V lost 4 bases and J 8 bases, leaving 11 bases between the germline ends.

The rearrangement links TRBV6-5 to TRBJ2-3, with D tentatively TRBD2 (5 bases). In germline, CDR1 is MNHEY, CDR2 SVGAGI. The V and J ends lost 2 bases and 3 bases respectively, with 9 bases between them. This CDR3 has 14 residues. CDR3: CASSYRVATDTQYF. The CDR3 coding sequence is TGTGCCAGCAGTTACAGGGTAGCGACAGATACGCAGTATTTT.

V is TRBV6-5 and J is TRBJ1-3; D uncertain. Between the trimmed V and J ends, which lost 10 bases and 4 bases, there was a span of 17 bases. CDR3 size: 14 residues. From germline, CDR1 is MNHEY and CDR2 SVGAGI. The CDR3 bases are TGTGCCACCCGAGAGGGAGGGCGAGGAAACACCATATATTTT. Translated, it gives CATREGGRGNTIYF.

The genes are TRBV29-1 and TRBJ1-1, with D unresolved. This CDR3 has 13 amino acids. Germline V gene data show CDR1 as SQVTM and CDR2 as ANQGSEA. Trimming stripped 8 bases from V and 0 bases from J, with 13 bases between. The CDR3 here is CSPISQMNTEAFF. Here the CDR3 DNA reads TGCAGCCCAATTTCACAGATGAACACTGAAGCTTTCTTT. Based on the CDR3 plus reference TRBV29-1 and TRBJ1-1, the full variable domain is SAVISQKPSRDICQRGTSLTIQCQVDSQVTMMFWYRQQPGQSLTLIATANQGSEATYESGFVIDKFPISRPNLTFSTLTVSNMSPEDSSIYLCSPISQMNTEAFFGQGTRLTVV.

CDR3 in amino acids: CASSSAKTVRAGTEAFF. CDR3 DNA sequence: TGCGCCAGCAGCTCAGCAAAGACAGTACGGGCCGGGACTGAAGCTTTCTTT. The chain couples TRBV5-1 to TRBJ1-1; tentative D call: TRBD1 (5 bases). The V end was cut by 3 bases, the J end by 5 bases, with 23 bases between. Germline V CDR1 and CDR2: SGHRS, YFSETQ. CDR3 size: 17 residues.

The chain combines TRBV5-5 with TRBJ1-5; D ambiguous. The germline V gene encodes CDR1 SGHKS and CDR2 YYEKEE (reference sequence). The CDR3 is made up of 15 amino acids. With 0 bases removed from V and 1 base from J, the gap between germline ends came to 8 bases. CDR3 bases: TGTGCCAGCAGCTTGGGGCCACAGAGCAATCAGCCCCAGCATTTT. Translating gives CASSLGPQSNQPQHF.

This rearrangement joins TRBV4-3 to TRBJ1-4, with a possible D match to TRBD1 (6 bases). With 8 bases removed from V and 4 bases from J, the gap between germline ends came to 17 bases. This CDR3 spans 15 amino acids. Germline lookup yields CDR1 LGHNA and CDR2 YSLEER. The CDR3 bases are TGCGCCAGCGGCCCCCAGCAGGGGTATAATGAAAAACTGTTTTTT. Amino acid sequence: CASGPQQGYNEKLFF.

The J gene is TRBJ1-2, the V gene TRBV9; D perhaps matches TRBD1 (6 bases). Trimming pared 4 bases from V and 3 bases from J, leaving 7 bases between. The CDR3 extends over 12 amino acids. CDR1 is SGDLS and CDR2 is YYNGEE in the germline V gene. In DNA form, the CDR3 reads TGTGCCAGCAGCCGGACAGACTATGGCTACACCTTC. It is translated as CASSRTDYGYTF.

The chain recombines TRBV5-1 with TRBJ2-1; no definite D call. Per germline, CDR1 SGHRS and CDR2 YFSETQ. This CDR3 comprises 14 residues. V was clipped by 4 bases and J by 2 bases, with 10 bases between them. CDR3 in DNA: TGCGCCAGCAGCACAGACGGCGCCTACAATGAGCAGTTCTTC. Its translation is CASSTDGAYNEQFF.

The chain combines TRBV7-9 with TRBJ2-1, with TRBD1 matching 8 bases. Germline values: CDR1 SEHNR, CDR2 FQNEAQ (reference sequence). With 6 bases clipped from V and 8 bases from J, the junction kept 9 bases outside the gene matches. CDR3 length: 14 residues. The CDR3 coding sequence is TGTGCCAGCAGTCCTCCGTTGACAGGGGATGAGCAGTTCTTC. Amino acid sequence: CASSPPLTGDEQFF.

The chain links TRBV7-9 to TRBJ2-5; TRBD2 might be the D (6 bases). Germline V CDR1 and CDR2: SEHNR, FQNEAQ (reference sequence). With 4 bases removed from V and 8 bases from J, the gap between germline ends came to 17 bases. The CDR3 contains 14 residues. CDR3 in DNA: TGTGCCAGCAGCTCACTCCGGGACTGGCCCACCCAGTACTTC. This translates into CASSSLRDWPTQYF.

The CDR3 DNA is TGTGCCAGCAGCATTACAGGGGTTGGCACCGGGGAGCTGTTTTTT. Residues: CASSITGVGTGELFF. V and J are TRBV9 and TRBJ2-2; TRBD1 agrees at 7 bases. J was trimmed by 4 bases and V by 4 bases; bases with no gene match: 7. The germline V gene encodes CDR1 SGDLS and CDR2 YYNGEE. The CDR3 spans 15 residues. Using reference TRBV9 and TRBJ2-2 for the parts outside the CDR3, the full variable domain is DSGVTQTPKHLITATGQRVTLRCSPRSGDLSVYWYQQSLDQGLQFLIQYYNGEERAKGNILERFSAQQFPDLHSELNLSSLELGDSALYFCASSITGVGTGELFFGEGSRLTVL.

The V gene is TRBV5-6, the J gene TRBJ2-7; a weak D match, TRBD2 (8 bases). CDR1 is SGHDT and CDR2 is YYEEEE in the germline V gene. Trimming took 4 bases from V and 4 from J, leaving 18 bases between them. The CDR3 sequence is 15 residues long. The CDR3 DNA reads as TGTGCCAGCAGCCGGGAGGGGGCGCGAAGGTACGAGCAGTACTTC. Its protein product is CASSREGARRYEQYF.

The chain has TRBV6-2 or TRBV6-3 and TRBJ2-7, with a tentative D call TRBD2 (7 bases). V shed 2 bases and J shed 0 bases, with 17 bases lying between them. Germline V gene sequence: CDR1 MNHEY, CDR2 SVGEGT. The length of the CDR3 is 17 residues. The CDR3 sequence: CASSYGLGGAPSYEQYF. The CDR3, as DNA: TGTGCCAGCAGTTACGGCTTGGGGGGGGCCCCCTCCTACGAGCAGTACTTC.

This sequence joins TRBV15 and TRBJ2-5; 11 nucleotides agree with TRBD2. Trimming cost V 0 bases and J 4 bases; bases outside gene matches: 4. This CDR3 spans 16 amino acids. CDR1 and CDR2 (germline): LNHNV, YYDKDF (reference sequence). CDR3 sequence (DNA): TGTGCCACCAGCAGAGATCTAGCGGGGGGAAGAGAGACCCAGTACTTC. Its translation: CATSRDLAGGRETQYF.

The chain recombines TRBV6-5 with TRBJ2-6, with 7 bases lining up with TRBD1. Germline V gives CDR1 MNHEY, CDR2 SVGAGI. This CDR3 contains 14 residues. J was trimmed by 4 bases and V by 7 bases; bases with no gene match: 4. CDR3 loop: CASMTGYGANVLTF. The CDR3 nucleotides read TGTGCCAGCATGACAGGGTACGGGGCCAACGTCCTGACTTTC.

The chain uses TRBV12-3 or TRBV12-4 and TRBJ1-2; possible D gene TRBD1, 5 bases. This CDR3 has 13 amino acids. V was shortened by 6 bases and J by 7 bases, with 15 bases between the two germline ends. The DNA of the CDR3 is TGTGCCAGCAGCCGTGACAGAAAACTTGGCTACACCTTC. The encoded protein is CASSRDRKLGYTF.

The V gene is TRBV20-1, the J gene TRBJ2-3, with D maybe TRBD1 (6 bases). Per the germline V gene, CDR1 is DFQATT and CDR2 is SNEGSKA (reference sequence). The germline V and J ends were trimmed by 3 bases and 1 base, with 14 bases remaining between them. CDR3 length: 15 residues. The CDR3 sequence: CSASRVGAGTDTQYF. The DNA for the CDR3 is TGCAGTGCTAGTAGGGTGGGGGCCGGCACAGATACGCAGTATTTT.

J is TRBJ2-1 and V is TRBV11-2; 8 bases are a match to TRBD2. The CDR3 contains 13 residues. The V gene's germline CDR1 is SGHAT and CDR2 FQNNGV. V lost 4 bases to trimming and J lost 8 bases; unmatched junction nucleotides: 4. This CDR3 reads CASSSPGGDEQFF. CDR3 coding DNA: TGTGCCAGCAGCTCACCGGGAGGGGATGAGCAGTTCTTC. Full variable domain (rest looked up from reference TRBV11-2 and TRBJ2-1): EAGVAQSPRYKIIEKRQSVAFWCNPISGHATLYWYQQILGQGPKLLIQFQNNGVVDDSQLPKDRFSAERLKGVDSTLKIQPAKLEDSAVYLCASSSPGGDEQFFGPGTRLTVL.